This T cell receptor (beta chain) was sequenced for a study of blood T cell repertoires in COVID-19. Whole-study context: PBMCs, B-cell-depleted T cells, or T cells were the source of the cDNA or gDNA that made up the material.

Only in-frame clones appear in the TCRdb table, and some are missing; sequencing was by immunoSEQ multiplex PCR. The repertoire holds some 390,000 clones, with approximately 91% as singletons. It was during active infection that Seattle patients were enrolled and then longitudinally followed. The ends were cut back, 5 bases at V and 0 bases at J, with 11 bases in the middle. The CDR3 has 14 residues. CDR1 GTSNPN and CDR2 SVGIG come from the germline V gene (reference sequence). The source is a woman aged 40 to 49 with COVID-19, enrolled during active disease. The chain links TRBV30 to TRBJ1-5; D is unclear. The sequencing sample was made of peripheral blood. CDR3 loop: CAWGMGYSNQPQHF. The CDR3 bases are TGTGCCTGGGGAATGGGCTATAGCAATCAGCCCCAGCATTTT. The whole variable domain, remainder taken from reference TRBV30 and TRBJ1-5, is SQTIHQWPATLVQPVGSPLSLECTVEGTSNPNLYWYRQAAGRGLQLLFYSVGIGQISSEVPQNLSASRPQDRQFILSSKKLLLSDSGFYLCAWGMGYSNQPQHFGDGTRLSIL.